Each of the 17 T cell receptor beta chains below was sequenced from the same sample in a study of cytomegalovirus exposure and HLA in healthy donors. The primer mix had 60 Vbeta and 13 Jbeta primers. Only in-frame clones appear in the TCRdb table, and some are missing; sequencing was by immunoSEQ multiplex PCR. The table includes 150,000 or so clones, around 83% detected once. Sequencing was carried out using PBMCs. The receptor source for this set is a man aged 18 to 29 in good health and CMV-seropositive.

This chain joins TRBV19 and TRBJ1-1; D ambiguous. Germline V CDR1 and CDR2: LNHDA, SQIVND (reference sequence). V was shortened by 6 bases and J by 6 bases, with 11 bases between the two germline ends. The CDR3 has 12 amino acids. CDR3 protein: CASRAMGPEAFF. The CDR3 region has the DNA TGTGCCAGTAGGGCCATGGGCCCTGAAGCTTTCTTT.

Points on this clone: A junction boundary mismatches the germline segment, possibly from a read error. This chain links TRBV7-7 with TRBJ2-5, with a possible D match to TRBD1 (6 bases). This CDR3 is built from 13 residues. Germline CDR1 reads SSHAT; CDR2 reads FNYEAQ (reference sequence). The CDR3 sequence: CASSPDRKETQYF. CDR3 DNA sequence: TGTGCTAGCAGCCCGGACAGAAAAGAGACCCAGTACTTC.

This clone occurred once. This CDR3 is CASSLQGNYGYTF. CDR3 nucleotides: TGTGCCAGCAGTTTACAGGGAAACTATGGCTACACCTTC. The rearrangement joins TRBV27 to TRBJ1-2, with D maybe TRBD1 (5 bases). V lost 2 bases and J lost 2, with 6 bases in between. CDR1 is MNHEY and CDR2 is SMNVEV in the germline V gene (reference sequence). This CDR3 has 13 residues.

The V and J genes are TRBV14 and TRBJ2-5; 7 positions match TRBD1. CDR3 length equals 13 residues. V dropped 7 bases and J dropped 0; count of bases not matched to a gene: 2. The germline V gene has CDR1 SGHDN and CDR2 FVKESK. CDR3 nucleotide sequence: TGTGCCAGCACCAGGGGGAACCAAGAGACCCAGTACTTC. Translating it yields CASTRGNQETQYF.

With regard to this clone: This CDR3 is also generated by other DNA sequences in the sample. V is TRBV27 and J is TRBJ2-7, with 7 bases that match TRBD2. CDR3 length: 15 residues. Per germline, CDR1 MNHEY and CDR2 SMNVEV (reference sequence). V shed 0 bases and J 0 bases; nucleotides not matched to a gene: 2. CDR3 DNA sequence: TGTGCCAGCAGTTTATCTCCTAGCGGCTCCTACGAGCAGTACTTC. It codes for CASSLSPSGSYEQYF.

The chain combines TRBV7-9 with TRBJ1-4; D not certain. The CDR3 has 15 amino acids. V lost 5 bases to trimming and J lost 7 bases, with 17 bases between them. Germline V gene lookup returns CDR1 SEHNR and CDR2 FQNEAQ (reference sequence). This CDR3 is CASSRAGNQAEKLFF. In DNA, the CDR3 is TGTGCCAGCAGCCGAGCGGGGAATCAGGCTGAAAAACTGTTTTTT.

This clone came up a few times. The rearrangement joins TRBV13 to TRBJ2-7; a possible D gene is TRBD2 (5 bases). Trimming left V 4 bases short and J 1 base short, with 14 bases between. Germline values: CDR1 PRHDT, CDR2 FYEKMQ (reference sequence). This CDR3 region has 15 residues. CDR3 in amino acids: CASSSTRLKSYEQYF. The CDR3 bases are TGTGCCAGCAGCTCTACTCGACTAAAGTCCTACGAGCAGTACTTC.

The genes are TRBV19 and TRBJ1-2, with D unresolved. Trimming shortened V by 2 bases and J by 7 bases, and 11 bases separated the two germline ends. Per germline, CDR1 LNHDA and CDR2 SQIVND (reference sequence). CDR3 size: 13 residues. CDR3 sequence: CASSIKGSGGYTF. CDR3 nucleotide sequence: TGTGCCAGTAGTATAAAGGGCAGCGGTGGCTACACCTTC.

This chain uses TRBV15 with TRBJ2-3, with 16 bases lining up with TRBD2. The trim removed 4 bases at V and 2 bases at J, leaving 6 bases unmatched. This CDR3 has 18 amino acids. CDR1 and CDR2 (germline): LNHNV, YYDKDF (reference sequence). CDR3 sequence reads: CATSKGLAGGQLTDTQYF. CDR3 sequence (DNA): TGTGCCACCAGCAAGGGACTAGCGGGGGGGCAACTCACAGATACGCAGTATTTT.

V usage is TRBV7-6 and J usage is TRBJ2-5, with 12 bases lining up with TRBD2. Trimming took 5 bases from V and 5 from J; bases not matched to a gene: 15. CDR3 length equals 18 residues. Per germline, CDR1 SGHVS and CDR2 FNYEAQ. The CDR3 loop is CASSLGLAGTITGETQYF. The CDR3 DNA is TGTGCCAGCAGCCTCGGACTAGCGGGGACCATCACAGGGGAGACCCAGTACTTC.

This rearrangement joins TRBV27 to TRBJ2-1; maybe TRBD2 (5 bases). The V gene lost 6 bases and the J gene lost 1 base, with 13 bases spanning the gap. Germline CDR1 MNHEY, CDR2 SMNVEV (reference sequence). This CDR3 is 15 amino acids long. This CDR3 is CASSDGRDSYNEQFF. CDR3 bases: TGTGCCAGCAGCGATGGACGGGATTCCTACAATGAGCAGTTCTTC.

The chain links TRBV9 to TRBJ2-1, with 12 bases matching TRBD2. The V gene's germline CDR1 is SGDLS and CDR2 YYNGEE. Trimming removed 2 bases from V and 7 bases from J; junction bases left unmatched: 10. This CDR3 contains 17 residues. The CDR3 reads CASSVGWTSGAPNEQFF. Written as DNA, the CDR3 is TGTGCCAGCAGCGTCGGTTGGACTAGCGGGGCGCCTAATGAGCAGTTCTTC. The full variable domain, rest sourced from reference TRBV9 and TRBJ2-1, is DSGVTQTPKHLITATGQRVTLRCSPRSGDLSVYWYQQSLDQGLQFLIQYYNGEERAKGNILERFSAQQFPDLHSELNLSSLELGDSALYFCASSVGWTSGAPNEQFFGPGTRLTVL.

The chain has TRBV27 and TRBJ2-1; 10 bases match TRBD2. J gave up 5 bases and V 3 bases, and 1 base lay outside the gene matches. The CDR3 runs to 14 residues. Germline lookup yields CDR1 MNHEY and CDR2 SMNVEV (reference sequence). The CDR3 spells CASSFSGGNNEQFF. The DNA of the CDR3 is TGTGCCAGCAGTTTTAGCGGGGGGAACAATGAGCAGTTCTTC.

V and J are TRBV5-6 and TRBJ1-3; D gene ambiguous. The V gene lost 0 bases and the J gene lost 0 bases, with 7 bases spanning the gap. CDR1 and CDR2 (germline): SGHDT, YYEEEE. The CDR3 length is 15 residues. The CDR3: CASSLGRISGNTIYF. The CDR3 DNA is TGTGCCAGCAGCTTGGGCAGGATCTCTGGAAACACCATATATTTT.

The chain employs TRBV18 and TRBJ1-4; D not resolved. The CDR3 is 14 residues long. CDR1 and CDR2 (germline): KGHSH, LQKENI. V was pared by 3 bases and J by 8 bases, with 13 bases between. The CDR3 DNA is TGTGCCAGCTCACCGGGGAGCCTAGGCGAAAAACTGTTTTTT. Translating gives CASSPGSLGEKLFF.

The chain joins TRBV5-5 to TRBJ2-5; 7 bases map to TRBD2. This CDR3 has 16 residues. Germline assignment: CDR1 SGHKS and CDR2 YYEKEE (reference sequence). The ends lost 6 bases at V and 4 bases at J; junction bases unmatched: 15. CDR3 nucleotides: TGTGCCAGCACCCTTAGGCCGACCTCGGGGGGAGAGACCCAGTACTTC. Its translation is CASTLRPTSGGETQYF.

This sequence joins TRBV19 and TRBJ1-3; D ambiguous. CDR1 and CDR2 (germline): LNHDA, SQIVND (reference sequence). The CDR3 runs to 14 residues. The V end lost 3 bases, the J end lost 0 bases, and 6 bases lay between the germline ends. In nucleotides, the CDR3 is TGTGCCAGTAGTATTACGAGCTCTGGAAACACCATATATTTT. This translates into CASSITSSGNTIYF.